These 3 T cell receptor beta chains came from one sample sequenced in a study of blood T cell repertoires in COVID-19 (dated by TCRdb to the early 2020s). To prepare the library, the immunoSEQ multiplex PCR assay was applied. Imported from immuneACCESS, the table was reduced by TCRdb to in-frame sequences with V and J called. These copies leave out some clones; in studies compared against another copy, an unresolved V gene accounts for under half, and the cause of the remainder is not known. The table for this sample lists about 110,000 clones; less than 85% of them were counted only once. About 2% of the sample goes to the ten largest clones. The sequenced sample consisted of peripheral blood. Receptor source: a woman aged 40 to 50 with acute or convalescent COVID-19.

The CDR3: CASSQLGARAGDYGYTF. In DNA form, the CDR3 reads TGTGCCAGCAGTCAGCTCGGGGCCCGAGCAGGGGACTATGGCTACACCTTC. The rearrangement uses TRBV28 and TRBJ1-2; possible D gene TRBD1, 6 bases. Germline CDR1 MDHEN, CDR2 SYDVKM. The germline V and J ends were trimmed by 5 bases and 3 bases, with 22 bases remaining between them. The CDR3 is 17 amino acids.

The chain recombines TRBV24-1 with TRBJ2-7; the match to TRBD2 covers 13 bases. Germline CDR1 reads KGHDR; CDR2 reads SFDVKD. With 4 bases clipped from V and 5 bases from J, the junction kept 7 bases outside the gene matches. This CDR3 contains 16 residues. The CDR3: CATSDPGLAGSDEQYF. The CDR3 DNA follows: TGTGCCACCAGTGACCCGGGACTAGCGGGAAGCGACGAGCAGTACTTC.

The chain combines TRBV7-8 with TRBJ1-5, with 9 bases matching TRBD1. There are 15 residues in the CDR3. With 5 bases clipped from V and 7 bases from J, the junction kept 9 bases outside the gene matches. Germline CDR1 SGHVS, CDR2 FQNEAQ. CDR3 sequence: CASSLSSDRGQPQHF. CDR3 bases: TGTGCCAGCAGCCTATCTTCCGACAGGGGGCAGCCCCAGCATTTT.